The sample holds a few counts of the clone carrying this TCR beta chain. The authors reverse transcribed all of the isolated RNA, so sequencing captured expressed TCRB transcripts. The data were produced by immunoSEQ multiplex PCR, yet TCRdb's version contains in-frame clones alone and is incomplete. There are roughly 300,000 clones in the sample; 14% occur only once, and 6.7% lies in the top ten. The data were taken from a study of beta chain features in type 1 diabetes. The wider study: All samples yielded 100 million to 140 million examined sorted cells.

The ends were cut back, 6 bases at V and 7 bases at J, with 10 bases in the middle. CDR3 size: 12 residues. Germline CDR1 MNHEY, CDR2 SVGAGI. This TCR was recovered from a man aged 25 to 40 in good health. The chain joins TRBV6-5 to TRBJ1-5, with no clear D. Sequencing used central memory CD4+ T cells from blood. The CDR3 reads CASSRIDQPQHF. CDR3 DNA: TGTGCCAGCAGCCGTATTGACCAGCCCCAGCATTTT.